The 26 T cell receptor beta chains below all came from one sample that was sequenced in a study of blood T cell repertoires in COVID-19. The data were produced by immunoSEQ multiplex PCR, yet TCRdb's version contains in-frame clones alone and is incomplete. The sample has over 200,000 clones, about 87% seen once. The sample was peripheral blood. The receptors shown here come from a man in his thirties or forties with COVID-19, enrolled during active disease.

In DNA, the CDR3 is TGTGCCAGCAGCTTTCTCGGGGGGCAGGGCTCTGGAAACACCATATATTTT. Translating it yields CASSFLGGQGSGNTIYF. The rearrangement uses TRBV4-2 and TRBJ1-3, with D tentatively TRBD1 (6 bases). Trimming stripped 5 bases from V and 0 bases from J, with 17 bases between. The CDR3 is 17 amino acids. The germline gives CDR1 LGHNA, CDR2 YNFKEQ.

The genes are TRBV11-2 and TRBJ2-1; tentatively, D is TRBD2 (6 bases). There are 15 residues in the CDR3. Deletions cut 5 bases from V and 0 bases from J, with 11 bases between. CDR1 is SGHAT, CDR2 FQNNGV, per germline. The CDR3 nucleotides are TGTGCCAGCAGCCTTCTAGCGTCCTCCTACAATGAGCAGTTCTTC. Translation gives CASSLLASSYNEQFF.

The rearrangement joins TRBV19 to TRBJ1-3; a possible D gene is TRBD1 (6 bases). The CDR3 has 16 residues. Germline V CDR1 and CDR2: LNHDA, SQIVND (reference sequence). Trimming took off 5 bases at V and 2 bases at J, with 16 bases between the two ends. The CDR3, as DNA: TGTGCCAGTAGTCTTAGGCCAACAGGGACTGGAAACACCATATATTTT. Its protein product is CASSLRPTGTGNTIYF.

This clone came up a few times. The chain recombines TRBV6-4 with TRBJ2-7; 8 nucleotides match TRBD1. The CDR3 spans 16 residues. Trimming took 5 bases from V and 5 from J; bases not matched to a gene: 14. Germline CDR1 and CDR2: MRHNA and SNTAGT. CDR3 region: CASSIQLGQVCNEQYF. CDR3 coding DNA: TGTGCCAGCAGTATTCAGCTGGGACAGGTATGTAACGAGCAGTACTTC.

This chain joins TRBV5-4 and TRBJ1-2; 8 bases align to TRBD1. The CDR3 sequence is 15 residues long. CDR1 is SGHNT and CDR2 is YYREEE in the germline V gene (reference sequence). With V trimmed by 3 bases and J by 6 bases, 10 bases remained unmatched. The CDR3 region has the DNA TGTGCCAGCAGCTGGGGGTGGCAGGGGGCGGATGGCTACACCTTC. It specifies CASSWGWQGADGYTF.

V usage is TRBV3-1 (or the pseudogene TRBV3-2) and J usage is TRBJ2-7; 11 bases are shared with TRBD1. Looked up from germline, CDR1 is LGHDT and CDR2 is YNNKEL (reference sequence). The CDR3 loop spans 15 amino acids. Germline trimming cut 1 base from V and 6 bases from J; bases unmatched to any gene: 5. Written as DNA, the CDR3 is TGTGCCAGCAGCCAAGGTGGGACAGGGGGTTCCGAGCAGTACTTC. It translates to CASSQGGTGGSEQYF.

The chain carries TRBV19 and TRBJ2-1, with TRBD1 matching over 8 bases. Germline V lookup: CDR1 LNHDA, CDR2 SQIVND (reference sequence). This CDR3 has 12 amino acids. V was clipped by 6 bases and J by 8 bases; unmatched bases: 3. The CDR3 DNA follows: TGTGCCAGTAGGCGGACAGGGTATGAGCAGTTCTTC. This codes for CASRRTGYEQFF.

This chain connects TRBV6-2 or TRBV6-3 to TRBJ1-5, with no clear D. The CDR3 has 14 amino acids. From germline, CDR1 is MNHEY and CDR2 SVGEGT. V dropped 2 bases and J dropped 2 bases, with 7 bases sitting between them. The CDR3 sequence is CASSYAYGNQPQHF. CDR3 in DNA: TGTGCCAGCAGTTACGCCTATGGCAATCAGCCCCAGCATTTT.

In nucleotides, the CDR3 is TGTGCCAGCAGTGAAAACGGTCCCGGACTAGCGCCTTACGAGCAGTACTTC. As protein: CASSENGPGLAPYEQYF. The chain is built from TRBV2 and TRBJ2-7; 9 bases are shared with TRBD2. The CDR3 covers 17 residues. Germline CDR1 and CDR2: SNHLY and FYNNEI. Unmatched junction bases numbered 12, after V lost 2 bases and J lost 4 bases.

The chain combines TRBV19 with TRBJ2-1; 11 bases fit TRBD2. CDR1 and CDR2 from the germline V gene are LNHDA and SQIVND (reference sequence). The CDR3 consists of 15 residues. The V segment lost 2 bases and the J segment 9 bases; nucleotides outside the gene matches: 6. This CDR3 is CASSIITSGRTEQFF. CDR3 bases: TGTGCCAGTAGTATAATCACTAGCGGGAGAACTGAGCAGTTCTTC.

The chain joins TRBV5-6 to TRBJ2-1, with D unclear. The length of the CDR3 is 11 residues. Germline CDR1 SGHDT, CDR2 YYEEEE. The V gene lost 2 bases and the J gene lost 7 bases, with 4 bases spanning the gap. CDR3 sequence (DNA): TGTGCCAGCAGCTTCCAGAATGAGCAGTTCTTC. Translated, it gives CASSFQNEQFF.

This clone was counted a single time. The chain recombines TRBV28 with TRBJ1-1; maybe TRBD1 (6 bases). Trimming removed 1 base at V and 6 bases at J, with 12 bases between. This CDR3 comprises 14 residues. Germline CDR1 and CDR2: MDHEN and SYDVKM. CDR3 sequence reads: CASSLSGGLAEAFF. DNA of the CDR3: TGTGCCAGCAGTTTATCCGGGGGGCTCGCTGAAGCTTTCTTT.

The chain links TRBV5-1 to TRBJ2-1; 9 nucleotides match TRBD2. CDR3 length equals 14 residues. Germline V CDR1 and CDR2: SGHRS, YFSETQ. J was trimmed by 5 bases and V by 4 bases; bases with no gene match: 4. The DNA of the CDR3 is TGCGCCAGCAGCGTCCCTAGCGGGGACAATGAGCAGTTCTTC. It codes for CASSVPSGDNEQFF.

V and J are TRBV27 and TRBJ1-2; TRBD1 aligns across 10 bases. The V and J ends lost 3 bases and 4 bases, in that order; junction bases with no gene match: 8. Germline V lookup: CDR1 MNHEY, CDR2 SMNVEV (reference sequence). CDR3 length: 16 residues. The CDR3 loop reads CASSLTGGPPPYGYTF. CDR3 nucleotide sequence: TGTGCCAGCAGTTTGACAGGGGGCCCCCCTCCCTATGGCTACACCTTC.

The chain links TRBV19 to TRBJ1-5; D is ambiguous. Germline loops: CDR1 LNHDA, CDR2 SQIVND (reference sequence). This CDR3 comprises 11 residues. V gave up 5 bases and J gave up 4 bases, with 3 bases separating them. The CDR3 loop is CASSLNQPQHF. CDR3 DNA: TGTGCCAGTAGTCTTAATCAGCCCCAGCATTTT.

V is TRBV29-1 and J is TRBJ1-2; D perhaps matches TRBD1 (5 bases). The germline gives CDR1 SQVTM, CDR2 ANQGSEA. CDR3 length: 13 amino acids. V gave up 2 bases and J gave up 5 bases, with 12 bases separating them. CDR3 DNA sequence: TGCAGCGTTGAAAGGTGGGGCCCATATGGCTACACCTTC. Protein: CSVERWGPYGYTF.

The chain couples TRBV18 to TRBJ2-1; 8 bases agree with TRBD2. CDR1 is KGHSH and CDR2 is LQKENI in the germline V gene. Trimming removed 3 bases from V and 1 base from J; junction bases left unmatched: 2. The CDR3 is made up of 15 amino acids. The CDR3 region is CASSPLAGSYNEQFF. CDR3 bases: TGTGCCAGCTCACCTCTAGCGGGTTCCTACAATGAGCAGTTCTTC.

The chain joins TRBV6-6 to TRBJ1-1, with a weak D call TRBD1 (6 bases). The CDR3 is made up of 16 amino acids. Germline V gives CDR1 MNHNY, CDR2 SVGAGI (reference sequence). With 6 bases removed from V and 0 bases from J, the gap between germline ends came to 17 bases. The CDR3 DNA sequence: TGTGCCAGCAGCCCGACAGGTGTTGATATGAACACTGAAGCTTTCTTT. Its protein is CASSPTGVDMNTEAFF.

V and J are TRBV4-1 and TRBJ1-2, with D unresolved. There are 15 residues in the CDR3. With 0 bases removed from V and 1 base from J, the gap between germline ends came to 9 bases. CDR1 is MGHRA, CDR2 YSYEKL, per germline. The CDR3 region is CASSQEPGLNYGYTF. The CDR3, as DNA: TGCGCCAGCAGCCAAGAGCCAGGCCTTAACTATGGCTACACCTTC.

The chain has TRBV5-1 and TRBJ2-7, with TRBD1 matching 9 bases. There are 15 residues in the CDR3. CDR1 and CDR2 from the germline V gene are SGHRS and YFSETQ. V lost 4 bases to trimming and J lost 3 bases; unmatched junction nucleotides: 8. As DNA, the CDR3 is TGCGCCAGCAGCCCGTCCGGGACAGGGCACTACGAGCAGTACTTC. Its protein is CASSPSGTGHYEQYF.

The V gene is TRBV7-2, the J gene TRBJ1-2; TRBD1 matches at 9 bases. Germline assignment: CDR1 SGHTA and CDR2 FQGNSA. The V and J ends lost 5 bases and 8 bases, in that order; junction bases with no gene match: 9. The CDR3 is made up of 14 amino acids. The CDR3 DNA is TGTGCCAGCAGCCCTGCGGGACAGGGATTAGGCTACACCTTC. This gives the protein CASSPAGQGLGYTF.

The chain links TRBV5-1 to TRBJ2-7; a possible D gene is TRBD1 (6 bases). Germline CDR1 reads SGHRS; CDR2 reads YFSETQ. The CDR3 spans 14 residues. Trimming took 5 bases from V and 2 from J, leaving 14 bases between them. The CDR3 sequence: CASRVLRGAYEQYF. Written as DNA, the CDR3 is TGCGCCAGCAGAGTTCTCAGGGGTGCCTACGAGCAGTACTTC.

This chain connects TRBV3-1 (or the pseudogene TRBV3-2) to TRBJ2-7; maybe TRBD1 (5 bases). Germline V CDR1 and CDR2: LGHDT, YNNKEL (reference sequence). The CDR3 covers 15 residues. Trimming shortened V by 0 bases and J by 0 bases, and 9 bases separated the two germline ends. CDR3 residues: CASSQDWTFSYEQYF. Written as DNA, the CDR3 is TGTGCCAGCAGCCAAGATTGGACATTCTCCTACGAGCAGTACTTC.

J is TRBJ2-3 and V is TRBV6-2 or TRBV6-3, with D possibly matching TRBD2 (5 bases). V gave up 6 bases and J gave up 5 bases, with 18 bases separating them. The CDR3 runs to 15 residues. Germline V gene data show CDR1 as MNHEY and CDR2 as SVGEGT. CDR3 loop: CASSYRLDGRDTQYF. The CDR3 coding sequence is TGTGCCAGCAGCTATAGACTTGATGGGAGAGATACGCAGTATTTT.

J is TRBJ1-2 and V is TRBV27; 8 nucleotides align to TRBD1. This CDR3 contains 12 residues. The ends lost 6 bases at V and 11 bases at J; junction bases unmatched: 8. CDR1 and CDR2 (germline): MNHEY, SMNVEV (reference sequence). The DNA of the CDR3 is TGTGCCAGCAGAGCACCGGGACAGGAATACACCTTC. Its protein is CASRAPGQEYTF.

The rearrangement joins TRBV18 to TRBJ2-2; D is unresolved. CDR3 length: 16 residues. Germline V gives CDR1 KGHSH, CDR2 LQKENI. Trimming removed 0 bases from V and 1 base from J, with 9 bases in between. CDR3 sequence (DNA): TGTGCCAGCTCACCACCGGCGACACTGAACACCGGGGAGCTGTTTTTT. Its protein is CASSPPATLNTGELFF.